Following are 20 T cell receptor beta chains from one sample sequenced in a study of graft-versus-host responses after intestinal transplantation. No antigens are known for them. TCRdb's table, derived via immunoSEQ multiplex PCR, lists solely in-frame clones and lacks some. The table has around 100,000 clones, more than 90% seen once. The input for sequencing was unstimulated CD4+ T cells sorted from spleen or lymph node cells, taken before transplant. The receptors come from a human donor who was the organ donor for an intestinal transplant.

This clone was seen only once. CDR3 amino acids: CASSQRRDGEQYF. The CDR3 coding sequence is TGTGCCAGCAGCCAGCGACGGGATGGCGAGCAGTACTTC. The chain links TRBV7-3 to TRBJ2-7, with D maybe TRBD2 (5 bases). The CDR3 totals 13 residues. Trimming cost V 5 bases and J 6 bases, with 14 bases left between them. CDR1 is SGHTA and CDR2 is FQGTGA in the germline V gene.

The chain employs TRBV5-6 and TRBJ2-7; maybe TRBD1 (7 bases). Germline loops: CDR1 SGHDT, CDR2 YYEEEE. The CDR3 runs 13 residues. V lost 4 bases and J lost 1, with 9 bases in between. CDR3 residues: CASSPGGSYEQYF. CDR3 bases: TGTGCCAGCAGCCCAGGGGGGTCCTACGAGCAGTACTTC.

The chain couples TRBV4-2 to TRBJ2-7; possibly TRBD2 for D (5 bases). Trimming shortened V by 0 bases and J by 7 bases, and 16 bases separated the two germline ends. The germline CDR1 and CDR2 sequences are LGHNA and YNFKEQ. The CDR3 spans 15 residues. CDR3 sequence reads: CASSQDVGVREEQYF. For the CDR3, the DNA is TGTGCCAGCAGCCAAGATGTCGGCGTCCGGGAAGAGCAGTACTTC.

This clone was seen a few times. This chain links TRBV2 with TRBJ2-2; D uncertain. V was shortened by 6 bases and J by 0 bases, with 8 bases between the two germline ends. This CDR3 is built from 14 residues. Germline V gives CDR1 SNHLY, CDR2 FYNNEI. The CDR3 DNA follows: TGTGCCAGCAGAATAGACACGAACACCGGGGAGCTGTTTTTT. Translated: CASRIDTNTGELFF.

The chain uses TRBV7-2 and TRBJ2-3, with TRBD1 matching 9 bases. V dropped 5 bases and J dropped 5; count of bases not matched to a gene: 2. The CDR3 is 13 amino acids. The germline gives CDR1 SGHTA, CDR2 FQGNSA. This CDR3 reads CASSRTGEDTQYF. The DNA for the CDR3 is TGTGCCAGCAGCCGGACAGGGGAAGATACGCAGTATTTT.

The V gene is TRBV14, the J gene TRBJ1-2; D not resolved. The V gene lost 6 bases and the J gene lost 4 bases, with 15 bases spanning the gap. The CDR3 contains 14 residues. Per the germline V gene, CDR1 is SGHDN and CDR2 is FVKESK. CDR3 loop: CASRIRADFYGYTF. CDR3 in DNA: TGTGCCAGCAGAATCCGGGCAGATTTCTATGGCTACACCTTC.

Concerning this clone: Other DNA sequences in the sample encode the same CDR3. The rearrangement joins TRBV5-4 to TRBJ2-6; no clear D gene. With 0 bases removed from V and 4 bases from J, the gap between germline ends came to 2 bases. CDR3 length: 13 residues. Per germline, CDR1 SGHNT and CDR2 YYREEE (reference sequence). CDR3 loop: CASSLAGANVLTF. The CDR3 nucleotides are TGTGCCAGCAGCTTGGCCGGGGCCAACGTCCTGACTTTC.

The rearrangement links TRBV6-6 to TRBJ2-6; D unresolved. Trimming shortened V by 5 bases and J by 6 bases, and 2 bases separated the two germline ends. The CDR3 is 11 amino acids. Germline CDR1 reads MNHNY; CDR2 reads SVGAGI (reference sequence). CDR3 coding DNA: TGTGCCAGCAGTATGGCCAACGTCCTGACTTTC. Protein product: CASSMANVLTF.

V is TRBV9 and J is TRBJ2-4; D may be TRBD1 or TRBD2 (6 bases each). Germline CDR1 SGDLS, CDR2 YYNGEE. The CDR3 runs 14 residues. V lost 0 bases and J lost 3, with 7 bases in between. CDR3 DNA sequence: TGTGCCAGCAGCGTAGAGGGGGGCAAAAACATTCAGTACTTC. Amino acid sequence: CASSVEGGKNIQYF.

This clone was counted only a few times. This chain uses TRBV5-1 with TRBJ2-7; 8 bases align to TRBD1. V lost 3 bases and J lost 7; bases outside the gene matches: 12. CDR1 SGHRS and CDR2 YFSETQ come from the germline V gene. The CDR3 covers 15 residues. The CDR3 region is CASSYGGQGAWEQYF. The DNA for the CDR3 is TGCGCCAGCAGCTACGGAGGGCAGGGGGCGTGGGAGCAGTACTTC.

The chain couples TRBV6-6 to TRBJ1-5; perhaps TRBD1 as D (6 bases). V lost 5 bases and J 5 bases, leaving 13 bases between the germline ends. Germline-derived CDR1 and CDR2 are MNHNY and SVGAGI (reference sequence). This CDR3 spans 14 amino acids. The CDR3 sequence is CASSRQAKYQPQHF. For the CDR3, the DNA is TGTGCCAGCAGTCGACAGGCGAAATATCAGCCCCAGCATTTT.

V and J are TRBV30 and TRBJ1-2; no clear D. Trimming cost V 2 bases and J 8 bases, with 6 bases left between them. Germline V gives CDR1 GTSNPN, CDR2 SVGIG (reference sequence). The CDR3 extends over 10 amino acids. CDR3 amino acids: CAWSQKGYTF. In nucleotides, the CDR3 is TGTGCCTGGAGTCAGAAGGGCTACACCTTC. The full variable domain, its missing parts supplied by reference TRBV30 and TRBJ1-2, is SQTIHQWPATLVQPVGSPLSLECTVEGTSNPNLYWYRQAAGRGLQLLFYSVGIGQISSEVPQNLSASRPQDRQFILSSKKLLLSDSGFYLCAWSQKGYTFGSGTRLTVV.

The rearrangement joins TRBV27 to TRBJ2-1; D may be TRBD2 (6 bases). The CDR3 has 19 residues. Germline lookup yields CDR1 MNHEY and CDR2 SMNVEV (reference sequence). V shed 2 bases and J shed 4 bases, with 24 bases lying between them. CDR3 residues: CASSLPGADGSPLYNEQFF. In DNA form, the CDR3 reads TGTGCCAGCAGTTTACCCGGGGCGGACGGGAGCCCCCTTTACAATGAGCAGTTCTTC.

The gene calls are TRBV10-3 and TRBJ2-5; D unclear. CDR3 length equals 13 residues. Trimming pared 11 bases from V and 1 base from J, leaving 14 bases between. Germline values: CDR1 ENHRY, CDR2 SYGVKD. CDR3 in amino acids: CAAAGQAQETQYF. Here the CDR3 DNA reads TGTGCCGCCGCCGGCCAGGCCCAAGAGACCCAGTACTTC.

The CDR3 region is CASSFTGSQGYTF. The CDR3 bases are TGTGCCAGCAGTTTCACAGGAAGTCAGGGCTACACCTTC. The chain couples TRBV28 to TRBJ1-2; the D gene is possibly TRBD1 (5 bases). The V gene lost 3 bases and the J gene lost 8 bases, with 13 bases spanning the gap. The CDR3 runs 13 residues. Germline CDR1 and CDR2: MDHEN and SYDVKM.

This chain joins TRBV2 and TRBJ2-1; D is ambiguous. CDR3 size: 14 residues. Germline V CDR1 and CDR2: SNHLY, FYNNEI. V lost 6 bases and J 5 bases, leaving 14 bases between the germline ends. This chain's CDR3 is CASSPQLGNNEQFF. The DNA for the CDR3 is TGTGCCAGCAGCCCTCAGCTCGGAAACAATGAGCAGTTCTTC.

V is TRBV6-5 and J is TRBJ2-1; the match to TRBD2 covers 12 bases. With 4 bases clipped from V and 9 bases from J, the junction kept 7 bases outside the gene matches. Germline loops: CDR1 MNHEY, CDR2 SVGAGI. The CDR3 has 15 residues. The CDR3 DNA is TGTGCCAGCAGTTCGACTAGCGGGAGAAGTGGTGAGCAGTTCTTC. Its protein is CASSSTSGRSGEQFF.

This clone was seen a single time. The chain employs TRBV7-8 and TRBJ1-5; possible D gene TRBD1, 5 bases. The V end lost 5 bases, the J end lost 0 bases, and 8 bases lay between the germline ends. The CDR3 spans 14 residues. CDR1 and CDR2 (germline): SGHVS, FQNEAQ. CDR3 in amino acids: CASSGHDSNQPQHF. In DNA, the CDR3 is TGTGCCAGCAGCGGACACGATAGCAATCAGCCCCAGCATTTT.

The chain couples TRBV19 to TRBJ2-6; D remains unclear. The CDR3 extends over 13 amino acids. Germline V gives CDR1 LNHDA, CDR2 SQIVND (reference sequence). Between the trimmed V and J ends, which lost 3 bases and 2 bases, there was a span of 2 bases. The CDR3: CASSMPGANVLTF. DNA for the CDR3: TGTGCCAGTAGTATGCCTGGGGCCAACGTCCTGACTTTC.

This rearrangement joins TRBV18 to TRBJ1-5; D remains unclear. Germline CDR1 reads KGHSH; CDR2 reads LQKENI. Trimming shortened V by 3 bases and J by 2 bases, and 14 bases separated the two germline ends. This CDR3 region has 16 residues. This chain's CDR3 is CASSPTVAAGNQPQHF. CDR3 bases: TGTGCCAGCTCACCCACCGTGGCGGCCGGCAATCAGCCCCAGCATTTT.